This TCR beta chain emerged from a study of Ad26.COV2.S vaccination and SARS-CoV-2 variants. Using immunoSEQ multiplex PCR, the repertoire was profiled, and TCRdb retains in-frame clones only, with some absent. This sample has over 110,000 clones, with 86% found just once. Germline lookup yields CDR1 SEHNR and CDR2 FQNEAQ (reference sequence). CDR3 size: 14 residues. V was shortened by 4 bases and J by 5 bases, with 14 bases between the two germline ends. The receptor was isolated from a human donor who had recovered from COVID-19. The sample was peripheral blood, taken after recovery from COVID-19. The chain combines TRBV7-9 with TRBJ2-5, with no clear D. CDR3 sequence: CASSSPSESETQYF. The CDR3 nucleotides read TGTGCCAGCAGCTCCCCCTCCGAAAGTGAGACCCAGTACTTC.